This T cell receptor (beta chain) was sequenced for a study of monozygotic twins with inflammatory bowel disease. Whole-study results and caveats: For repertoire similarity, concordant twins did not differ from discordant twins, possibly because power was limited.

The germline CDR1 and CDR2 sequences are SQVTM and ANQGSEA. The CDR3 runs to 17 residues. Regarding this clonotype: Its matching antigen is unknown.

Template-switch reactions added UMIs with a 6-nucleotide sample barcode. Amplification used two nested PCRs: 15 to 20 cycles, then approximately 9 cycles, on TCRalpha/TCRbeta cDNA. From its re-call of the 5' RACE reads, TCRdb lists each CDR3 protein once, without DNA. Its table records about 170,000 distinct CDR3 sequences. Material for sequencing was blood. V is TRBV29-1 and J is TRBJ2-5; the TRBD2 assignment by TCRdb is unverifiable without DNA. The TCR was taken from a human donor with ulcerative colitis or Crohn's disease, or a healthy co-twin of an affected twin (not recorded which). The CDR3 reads CSTPSHILGGSGETQYF.